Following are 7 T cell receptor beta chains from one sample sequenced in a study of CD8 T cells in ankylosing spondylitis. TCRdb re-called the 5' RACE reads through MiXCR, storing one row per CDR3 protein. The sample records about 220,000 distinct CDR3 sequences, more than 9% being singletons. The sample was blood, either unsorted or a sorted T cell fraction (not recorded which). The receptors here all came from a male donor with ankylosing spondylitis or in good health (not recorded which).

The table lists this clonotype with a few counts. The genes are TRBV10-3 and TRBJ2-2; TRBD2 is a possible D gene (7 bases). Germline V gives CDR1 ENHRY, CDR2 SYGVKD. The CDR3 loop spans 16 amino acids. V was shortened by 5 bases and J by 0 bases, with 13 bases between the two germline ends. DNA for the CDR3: TGTGCCATCAGTTTTGCGGGGGCGACGAACACCGGGGAGCTGTTTTTT. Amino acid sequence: CAISFAGATNTGELFF.

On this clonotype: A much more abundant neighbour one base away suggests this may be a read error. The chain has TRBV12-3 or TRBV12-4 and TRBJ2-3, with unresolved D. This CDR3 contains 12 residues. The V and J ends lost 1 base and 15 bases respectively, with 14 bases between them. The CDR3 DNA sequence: TGTGCCAGCAGTTTAGAACAGACGACGGTATATTTT. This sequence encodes CASSLEQTTVYF.

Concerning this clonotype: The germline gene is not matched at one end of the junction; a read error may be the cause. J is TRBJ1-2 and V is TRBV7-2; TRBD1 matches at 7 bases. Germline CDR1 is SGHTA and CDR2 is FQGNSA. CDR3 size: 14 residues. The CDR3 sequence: CVSSITGVGYGYTF. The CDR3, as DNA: TGTGTCAGCAGTATCACAGGGGTTGGCTATGGCTACACCTTC.

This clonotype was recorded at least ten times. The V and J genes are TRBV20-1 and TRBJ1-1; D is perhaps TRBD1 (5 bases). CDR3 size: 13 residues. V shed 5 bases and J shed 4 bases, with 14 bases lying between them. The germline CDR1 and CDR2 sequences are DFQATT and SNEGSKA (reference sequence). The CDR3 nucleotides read TGCAGTGCTGCCCTTCGGGGGGGCACTGAAGCTTTCTTT. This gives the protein CSAALRGGTEAFF.

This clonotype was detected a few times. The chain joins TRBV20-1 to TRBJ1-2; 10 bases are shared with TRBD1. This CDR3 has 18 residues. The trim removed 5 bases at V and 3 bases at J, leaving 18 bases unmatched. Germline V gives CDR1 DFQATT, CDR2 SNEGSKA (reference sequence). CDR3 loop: CSASGQGGLQISYYGYTF. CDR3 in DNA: TGCAGTGCTTCCGGACAGGGGGGCTTACAGATTAGTTACTATGGCTACACCTTC.

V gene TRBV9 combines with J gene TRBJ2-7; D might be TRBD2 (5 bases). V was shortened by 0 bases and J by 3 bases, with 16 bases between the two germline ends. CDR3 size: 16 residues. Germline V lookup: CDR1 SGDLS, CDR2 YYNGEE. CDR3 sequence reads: CASSVGGEGWIYEQYF. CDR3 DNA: TGTGCCAGCAGCGTAGGCGGCGAGGGCTGGATCTACGAGCAGTACTTC.

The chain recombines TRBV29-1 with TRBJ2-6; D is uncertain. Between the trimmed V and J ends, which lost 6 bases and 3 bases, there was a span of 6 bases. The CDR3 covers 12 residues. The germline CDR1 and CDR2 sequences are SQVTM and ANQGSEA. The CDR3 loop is CSVTSGANVLTF. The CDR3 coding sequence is TGCAGCGTGACAAGTGGGGCCAACGTCCTGACTTTC.